Listed below are T cell receptor beta chains from one sample, sequenced in a study of cytomegalovirus exposure and HLA in healthy donors. Sequencing was performed with immunoSEQ multiplex PCR; in TCRdb, only in-frame clones are kept and a portion is missing. This sample carries about 130,000 clones, around 78% of them seen once, and the ten largest clones take less than 2%. The sequenced material came from PBMCs. The origin of the receptors is a woman aged 50 to 65 in good health and CMV-seronegative. Both conserved end residues are part of each CDR3.

J	V	CDR3
TRBJ2-2	TRBV6-5	CASSSGTGVPGELFF
TRBJ1-5	TRBV7-2	CASSPRSLSNQPQHF
TRBJ2-3	TRBV10-3	CAISLKREGGQDTDTQYF
TRBJ1-1	TRBV4-2	CASSQVGQNTEAFF
TRBJ2-3	TRBV7-9	CASSLPGSGTDTQYF
TRBJ2-1	TRBV7-9	CASSLSTTSDEQFF
TRBJ2-3	TRBV25-1	CASSELFRGRTDTQYF
TRBJ2-7	TRBV7-2	CASSLGVSSRLYEQYF
TRBJ2-5	TRBV9	CASSVEAGTSQETQYF
TRBJ2-3	TRBV11-3	CASSLQGATITDTQYF
TRBJ1-3	TRBV27	CASSLGHPISGNTIYF
TRBJ1-5	TRBV5-1	CASSLAGSNQPQHF
TRBJ2-7	TRBV19	CASSIEGQSSYEQYF
TRBJ2-2	TRBV27	CASSLSQVMLPNTGELFF
TRBJ1-1	TRBV27	CASSLRQLSTEAFF
TRBJ1-5	TRBV6-1	CASRGQGNQPQHF
TRBJ2-7	TRBV30	CAWSDGQGAWEQYF
TRBJ1-2	TRBV5-6	CASSLPGQGADYGYTF
TRBJ1-3	TRBV9	CASSISGQGDTIYF
TRBJ2-7	TRBV7-2	CASSLTSGSGSSYEQYF
TRBJ2-7	TRBV27	CASSLLEGAREQYF
TRBJ1-2	TRBV4-1	CASSRLFPGQRNYGYTF
TRBJ1-2	TRBV10-2	CASSLVIGNYGYTF
TRBJ2-7	TRBV7-9	CASSTTGRATYEQYF